This TCR beta chain came from a study of blood T cell repertoires in COVID-19. The CDR3 is 14 residues long. Unmatched junction bases numbered 5, after V lost 3 bases and J lost 9 bases. Germline V gene data show CDR1 as LGHNA and CDR2 as YNFKEQ. TCRdb's table, derived via immunoSEQ multiplex PCR, lists solely in-frame clones and lacks some. The sample carries about 58,000 clones, about 78% recorded once. Sequencing input: peripheral blood. The J gene is TRBJ1-6, the V gene TRBV4-2; 7 positions match TRBD1. The TCR was taken from a human donor in a cohort sampled during active COVID-19. The CDR3 loop is CASSHDRVISPLHF. CDR3 nucleotides: TGTGCCAGCAGCCACGACAGGGTAATTTCACCCCTCCACTTT.